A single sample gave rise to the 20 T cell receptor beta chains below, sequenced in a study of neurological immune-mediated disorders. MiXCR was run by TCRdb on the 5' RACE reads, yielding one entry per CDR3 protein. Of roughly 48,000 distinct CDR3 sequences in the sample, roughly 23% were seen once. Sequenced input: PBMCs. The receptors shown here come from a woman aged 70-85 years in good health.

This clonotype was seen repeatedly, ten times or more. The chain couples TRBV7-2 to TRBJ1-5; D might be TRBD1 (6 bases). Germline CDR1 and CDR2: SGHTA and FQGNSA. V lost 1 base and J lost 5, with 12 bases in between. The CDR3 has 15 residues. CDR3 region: CASSLVWGLDQPQHF. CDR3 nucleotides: TGTGCCAGCAGCTTAGTTTGGGGGCTCGATCAGCCCCAGCATTTT. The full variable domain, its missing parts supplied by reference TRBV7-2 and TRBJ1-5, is GAGVSQSPSNKVTEKGKDVELRCDPISGHTALYWYRQSLGQGLEFLIYFQGNSAPDKSGLPSDRFSAERTGGSVSTLTIQRTQQEDSAVYLCASSLVWGLDQPQHFGDGTRLSIL.

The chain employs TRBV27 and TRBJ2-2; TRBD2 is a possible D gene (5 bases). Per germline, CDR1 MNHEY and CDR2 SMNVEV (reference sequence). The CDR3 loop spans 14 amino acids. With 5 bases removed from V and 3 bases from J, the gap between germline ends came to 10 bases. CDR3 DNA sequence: TGTGCCAGCAGTAACAAACTAGACACCGGGGAGCTGTTTTTT. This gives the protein CASSNKLDTGELFF.

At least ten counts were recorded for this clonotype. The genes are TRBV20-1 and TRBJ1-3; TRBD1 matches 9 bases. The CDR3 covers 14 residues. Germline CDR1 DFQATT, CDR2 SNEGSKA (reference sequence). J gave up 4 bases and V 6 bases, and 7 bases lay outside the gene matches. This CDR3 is CSAVRQGVGNTIYF. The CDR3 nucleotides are TGCAGTGCCGTTAGACAGGGGGTCGGAAACACCATATATTTT.

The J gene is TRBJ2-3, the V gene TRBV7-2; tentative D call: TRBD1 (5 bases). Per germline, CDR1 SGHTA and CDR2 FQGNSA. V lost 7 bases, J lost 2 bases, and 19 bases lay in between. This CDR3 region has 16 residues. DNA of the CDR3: TGTGCCAGCATCCTACCCGGACAATATGTCACAGATACGCAGTATTTT. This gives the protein CASILPGQYVTDTQYF.

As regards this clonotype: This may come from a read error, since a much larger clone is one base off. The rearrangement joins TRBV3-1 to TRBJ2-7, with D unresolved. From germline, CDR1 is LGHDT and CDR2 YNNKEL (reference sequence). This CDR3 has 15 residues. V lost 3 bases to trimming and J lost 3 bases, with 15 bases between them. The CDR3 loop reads CASSHALSDHYEQYF. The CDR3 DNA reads TGTGCCAGCAGCCATGCCCTCTCCGATCACTACGAGCAGTACTTC.

This CDR3 is CASSLQVQETQYF. DNA for the CDR3: TGTGCCAGCAGCTTACAGGTCCAAGAGACCCAGTACTTC. The chain has TRBV11-2 and TRBJ2-5; D is uncertain. The CDR3 length is 13 residues. Trimming took 2 bases from V and 1 from J, leaving 5 bases between them. Germline-derived CDR1 and CDR2 are SGHAT and FQNNGV.

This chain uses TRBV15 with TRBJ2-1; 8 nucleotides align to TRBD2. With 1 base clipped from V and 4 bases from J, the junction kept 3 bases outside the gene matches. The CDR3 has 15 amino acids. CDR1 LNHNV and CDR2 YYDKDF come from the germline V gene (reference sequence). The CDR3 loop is CATSRVSGDYNEQFF. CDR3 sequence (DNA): TGTGCCACCAGCAGAGTTAGCGGGGATTACAATGAGCAGTTCTTC.

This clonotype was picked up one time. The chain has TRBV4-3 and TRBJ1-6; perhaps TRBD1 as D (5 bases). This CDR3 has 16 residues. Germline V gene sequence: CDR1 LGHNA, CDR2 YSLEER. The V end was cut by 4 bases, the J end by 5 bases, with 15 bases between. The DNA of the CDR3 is TGCGCCAGCAGCCCTGAGCCGGGACTGGATAATTCACCCCTCCACTTT. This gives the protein CASSPEPGLDNSPLHF.

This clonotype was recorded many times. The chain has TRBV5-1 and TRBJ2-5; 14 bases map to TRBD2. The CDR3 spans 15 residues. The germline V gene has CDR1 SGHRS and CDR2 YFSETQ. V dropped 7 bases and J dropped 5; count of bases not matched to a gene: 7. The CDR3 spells CASGLGTSGSETQYF. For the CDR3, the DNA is TGCGCCAGCGGATTAGGGACTAGCGGGAGCGAGACCCAGTACTTC.

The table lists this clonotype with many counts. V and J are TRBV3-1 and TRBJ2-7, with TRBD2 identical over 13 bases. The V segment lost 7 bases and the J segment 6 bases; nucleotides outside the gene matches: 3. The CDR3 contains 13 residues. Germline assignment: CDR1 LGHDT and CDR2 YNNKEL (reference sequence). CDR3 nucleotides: TGTGCCAGCACCGGGACTAGCGGGATCGAGCAGTACTTC. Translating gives CASTGTSGIEQYF.

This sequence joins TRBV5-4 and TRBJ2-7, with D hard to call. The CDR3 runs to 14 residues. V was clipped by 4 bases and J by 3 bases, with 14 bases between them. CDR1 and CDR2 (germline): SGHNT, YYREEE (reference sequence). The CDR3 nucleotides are TGTGCCAGCAGCCGGCCGGGCGGAAACTACGAGCAGTACTTC. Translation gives CASSRPGGNYEQYF.

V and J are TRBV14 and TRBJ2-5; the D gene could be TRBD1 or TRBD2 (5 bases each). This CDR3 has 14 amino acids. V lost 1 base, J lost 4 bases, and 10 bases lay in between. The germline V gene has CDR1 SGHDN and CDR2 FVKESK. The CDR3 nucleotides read TGTGCCAGCAGCCAAGGAAGGGACGGAGAGACCCAGTACTTC. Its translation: CASSQGRDGETQYF.

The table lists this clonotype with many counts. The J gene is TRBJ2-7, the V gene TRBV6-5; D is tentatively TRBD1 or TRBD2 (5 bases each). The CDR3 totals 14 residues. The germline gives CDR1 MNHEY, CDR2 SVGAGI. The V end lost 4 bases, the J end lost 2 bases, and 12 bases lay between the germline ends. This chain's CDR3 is CASSSPGTTYEQYF. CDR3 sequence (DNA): TGTGCCAGCAGTTCCCCCGGGACCACCTACGAGCAGTACTTC.

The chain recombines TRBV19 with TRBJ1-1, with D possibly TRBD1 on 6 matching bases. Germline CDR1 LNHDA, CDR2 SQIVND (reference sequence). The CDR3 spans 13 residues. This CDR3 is CVTTGNMNTEAFF. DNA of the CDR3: TGTGTCACCACAGGGAACATGAACACTGAAGCTTTCTTT.

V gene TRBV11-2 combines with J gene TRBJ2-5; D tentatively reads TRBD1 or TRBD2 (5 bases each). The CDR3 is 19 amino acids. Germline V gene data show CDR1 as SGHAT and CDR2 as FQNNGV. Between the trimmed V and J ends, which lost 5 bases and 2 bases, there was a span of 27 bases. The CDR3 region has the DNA TGTGCCAGCAGCCGAACGGGGCGTTTAAGGGATGGGGCTCAAGAGACCCAGTACTTC. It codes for CASSRTGRLRDGAQETQYF. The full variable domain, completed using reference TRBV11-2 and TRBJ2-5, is EAGVAQSPRYKIIEKRQSVAFWCNPISGHATLYWYQQILGQGPKLLIQFQNNGVVDDSQLPKDRFSAERLKGVDSTLKIQPAKLEDSAVYLCASSRTGRLRDGAQETQYFGPGTRLLVL.

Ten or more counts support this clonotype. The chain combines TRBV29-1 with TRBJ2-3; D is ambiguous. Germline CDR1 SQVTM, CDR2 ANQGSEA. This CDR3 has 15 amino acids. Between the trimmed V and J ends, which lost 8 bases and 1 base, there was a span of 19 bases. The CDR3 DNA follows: TGCAGCTTTAATAAAGTGGGGTCCCGCACAGATACGCAGTATTTT. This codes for CSFNKVGSRTDTQYF.

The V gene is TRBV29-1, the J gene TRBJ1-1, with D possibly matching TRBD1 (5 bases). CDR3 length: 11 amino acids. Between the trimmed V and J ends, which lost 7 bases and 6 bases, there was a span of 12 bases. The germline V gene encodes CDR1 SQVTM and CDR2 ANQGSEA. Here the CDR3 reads CSAAGRPEAFF. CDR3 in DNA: TGCAGCGCTGCAGGGCGGCCTGAAGCTTTCTTT. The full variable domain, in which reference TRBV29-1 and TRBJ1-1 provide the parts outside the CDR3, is SAVISQKPSRDICQRGTSLTIQCQVDSQVTMMFWYRQQPGQSLTLIATANQGSEATYESGFVIDKFPISRPNLTFSTLTVSNMSPEDSSIYLCSAAGRPEAFFGQGTRLTVV.

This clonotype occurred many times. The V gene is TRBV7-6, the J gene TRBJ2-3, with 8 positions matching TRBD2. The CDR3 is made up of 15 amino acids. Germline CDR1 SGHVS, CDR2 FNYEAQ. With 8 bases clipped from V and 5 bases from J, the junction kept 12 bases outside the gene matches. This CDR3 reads CASSTAGAALDTQYF. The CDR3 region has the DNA TGTGCCAGCTCAACAGCGGGAGCGGCCCTAGATACGCAGTATTTT.

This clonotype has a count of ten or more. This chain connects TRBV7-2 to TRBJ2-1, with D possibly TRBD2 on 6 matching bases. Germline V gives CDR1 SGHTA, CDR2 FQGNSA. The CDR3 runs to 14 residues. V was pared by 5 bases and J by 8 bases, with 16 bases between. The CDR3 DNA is TGTGCCAGCAGCCCAAGCGTGCGGGGCGATGAGCAGTTCTTC. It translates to CASSPSVRGDEQFF.

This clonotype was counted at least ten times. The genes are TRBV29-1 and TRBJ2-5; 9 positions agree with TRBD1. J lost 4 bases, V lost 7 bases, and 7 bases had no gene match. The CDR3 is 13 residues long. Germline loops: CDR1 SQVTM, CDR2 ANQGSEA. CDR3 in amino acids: CSGETGGGETQYF. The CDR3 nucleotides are TGCAGCGGGGAAACAGGGGGCGGAGAGACCCAGTACTTC.